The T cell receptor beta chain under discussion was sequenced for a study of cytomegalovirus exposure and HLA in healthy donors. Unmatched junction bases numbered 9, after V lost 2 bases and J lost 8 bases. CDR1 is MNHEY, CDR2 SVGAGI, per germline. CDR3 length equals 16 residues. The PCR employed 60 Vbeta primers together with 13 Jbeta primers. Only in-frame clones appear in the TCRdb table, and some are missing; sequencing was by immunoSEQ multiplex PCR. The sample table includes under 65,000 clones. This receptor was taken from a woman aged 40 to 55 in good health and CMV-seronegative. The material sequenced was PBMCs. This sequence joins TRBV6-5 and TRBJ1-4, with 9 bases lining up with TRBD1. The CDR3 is CASSYRGTGTAEKLFF. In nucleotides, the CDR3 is TGTGCCAGCAGTTACCGAGGGACAGGGACCGCGGAAAAACTGTTTTTT.